The 18 T cell receptor beta chains below were found in one sample sequenced in a study of T-cell reconstitution after alpha-beta-depleted transplantation in children. Preparation of the TCRbeta library was carried out with unique molecular identifiers. TCRdb redid the calling of the PCR reads with MiXCR, one entry per CDR3 protein. The table includes about 7,900 distinct CDR3 sequences, roughly 30% detected once. The source material was peripheral blood, sampled 60 days after TCRalphabeta/CD19-depleted stem cell transplant. These receptor sequences come from a boy younger than two who had a stem cell transplant for SCID, so the T cells may come from the graft donor.

Sample share makes this clonotype medium-sized. The chain carries TRBV11-2 and TRBJ2-2; TRBD1 might be the D (7 bases). Germline V lookup: CDR1 SGHAT, CDR2 FQNNGV. The germline V and J ends were trimmed by 0 bases and 4 bases, with 18 bases remaining between them. The CDR3 is 18 amino acids. The CDR3 loop reads CASSLDLPGGSVTGELFF. The CDR3 DNA is TGTGCCAGCAGCTTAGATCTTCCAGGGGGGTCCGTCACCGGGGAGCTGTTTTTT.

In this sample, this clonotype is medium-sized. The rearrangement uses TRBV6-5 and TRBJ2-3; D is ambiguous. CDR1 and CDR2 (germline): MNHEY, SVGAGI. V gave up 7 bases and J gave up 5 bases, with 7 bases separating them. The CDR3 runs to 11 residues. CDR3 nucleotide sequence: TGTGCCAGCACCGACGTAGATACGCAGTATTTT. Protein product: CASTDVDTQYF.

By sample share, this clonotype is medium-sized. The chain recombines TRBV20-1 with TRBJ2-3; D unresolved. The V gene's germline CDR1 is DFQATT and CDR2 SNEGSKA (reference sequence). CDR3 length: 13 residues. Trimming removed 2 bases from V and 5 bases from J, with 11 bases in between. CDR3 bases: TGCAGTGCTAGACCCCCGTGGGGAGATACGCAGTATTTT. Translating it yields CSARPPWGDTQYF.

This clonotype was seen only once. The rearrangement uses TRBV15 and TRBJ2-3; no firm D call. Germline V gene lookup returns CDR1 LNHNV and CDR2 YYDKDF (reference sequence). This CDR3 comprises 14 residues. The ends were cut back, 3 bases at V and 4 bases at J, with 11 bases in the middle. CDR3 sequence (DNA): TGTGCCACCAGCAGCTCAAAGACATCAGATACGCAGTATTTT. Amino acid sequence: CATSSSKTSDTQYF.

By sample share, this clonotype is medium-sized. The gene calls are TRBV20-1 and TRBJ2-1, with D possibly being TRBD2 (5 bases). The CDR3 sequence is 15 residues long. Between the trimmed V and J ends, which lost 2 bases and 1 base, there was a span of 12 bases. The germline CDR1 and CDR2 sequences are DFQATT and SNEGSKA (reference sequence). The CDR3 nucleotides are TGCAGTGCTAGACGACTTTGGACTTCCTACAATGAGCAGTTCTTC. Protein product: CSARRLWTSYNEQFF.

This clonotype is categorized as medium-sized. Written as DNA, the CDR3 is TGTGCCATCAGTGAGTCGAGGAACACTGAAGCTTTCTTT. Its translation is CAISESRNTEAFF. The genes are TRBV10-3 and TRBJ1-1; no definite D call. V was shortened by 0 bases and J by 1 base, with 3 bases between the two germline ends. The CDR3 is 13 amino acids. Germline loops: CDR1 ENHRY, CDR2 SYGVKD.

By sample fraction, this clonotype is medium-sized. The DNA of the CDR3 is TGTGCCATCAGGGGACTAGCGGGGACGGAGGAAAATGAGCAGTTCTTC. Translating gives CAIRGLAGTEENEQFF. The chain employs TRBV10-3 and TRBJ2-1, with 13 bases fitting TRBD2. The CDR3 extends over 16 amino acids. Trimming removed 6 bases from V and 7 bases from J; junction bases left unmatched: 9. Germline CDR1 and CDR2: ENHRY and SYGVKD.

Judged by abundance, this clonotype is medium-sized. The rearrangement uses TRBV7-2 and TRBJ2-3; D not resolved. CDR3 length equals 15 residues. Per the germline V gene, CDR1 is SGHTA and CDR2 is FQGNSA. V was cut by 10 bases and J by 1 base, with 18 bases left in between. Written as DNA, the CDR3 is TGTGCCACCGTGATGTGGGCAGGAGGCACAGATACGCAGTATTTT. Translated, it gives CATVMWAGGTDTQYF.

In this sample, this clonotype turned up a few times. This sequence joins TRBV12-3 or TRBV12-4 and TRBJ2-7; D may be TRBD2 (5 bases). This CDR3 comprises 17 residues. V was cut by 5 bases and J by 2 bases, with 22 bases left in between. The CDR3 protein is CASSPDGLPAAAYEQYF. In DNA form, the CDR3 reads TGTGCCAGCAGTCCAGATGGCTTGCCAGCGGCGGCCTACGAGCAGTACTTC.

This clonotype was recorded at least ten times. The chain has TRBV19 and TRBJ2-5; 9 bases are a match to TRBD2. CDR1 LNHDA and CDR2 SQIVND come from the germline V gene (reference sequence). CDR3 length equals 17 residues. The ends lost 7 bases at V and 3 bases at J; junction bases unmatched: 15. CDR3 nucleotide sequence: TGTGCCAGTACCCGGCGGGGGGGCCTACTAAACAAAGAGACCCAGTACTTC. Protein: CASTRRGGLLNKETQYF.

By frequency in the sample, this clonotype is medium-sized (0.01 to 0.1%). The V gene is TRBV7-9, the J gene TRBJ2-2, with D possibly being TRBD2 (5 bases). The germline CDR1 and CDR2 sequences are SEHNR and FQNEAQ (reference sequence). Trimming took off 8 bases at V and 1 base at J, with 20 bases between the two ends. This CDR3 is 17 amino acids long. For the CDR3, the DNA is TGTGCCAGCGGTTTAGAGGCCGGGAAGTTGAACACCGGGGAGCTGTTTTTT. It yields the protein CASGLEAGKLNTGELFF.

This clonotype was counted at least ten times. The chain couples TRBV7-9 to TRBJ1-6, with 10 positions matching TRBD1. The germline CDR1 and CDR2 sequences are SEHNR and FQNEAQ (reference sequence). The CDR3 has 15 residues. V was clipped by 5 bases and J by 9 bases; unmatched bases: 7. The DNA for the CDR3 is TGTGCCAGCAGCCCGGCGGACAGGGGGAGTTCACCCCTCCACTTT. Its translation: CASSPADRGSSPLHF.

This clonotype is termed medium-sized. The chain combines TRBV5-6 with TRBJ2-5, with TRBD1 identical over 9 bases. Per germline, CDR1 SGHDT and CDR2 YYEEEE. The CDR3 consists of 17 residues. V gave up 6 bases and J gave up 1 base; unmatched junction bases: 13. Written as DNA, the CDR3 is TGTGCCAGCACCAAGGGGACAGGGTTCCCTCTCCAAGAGACCCAGTACTTC. Residues: CASTKGTGFPLQETQYF.

This clonotype was seen a few times. This sequence joins TRBV5-6 and TRBJ2-3; no reliable D call. This CDR3 has 15 amino acids. Trimming pared 0 bases from V and 4 bases from J, leaving 12 bases between. Looked up from germline, CDR1 is SGHDT and CDR2 is YYEEEE. CDR3 nucleotides: TGTGCCAGCAGCTTGGCCGGGTTGCAGGCAGATACGCAGTATTTT. Its translation is CASSLAGLQADTQYF.

The gene calls are TRBV12-5 and TRBJ2-5, with 12 bases that match TRBD2. CDR3 length: 15 residues. CDR1 is LGHNT and CDR2 is FRNRAP in the germline V gene. V was pared by 5 bases and J by 4 bases, with 5 bases of the junction left unmatched. Here the CDR3 DNA reads TGTGCTAGTGGTCCGCTAGCGGGAGGGAGAGAGACCCAGTACTTC. This codes for CASGPLAGGRETQYF.

In this sample, this clonotype is medium-sized (0.01 to 0.1%). V and J are TRBV20-1 and TRBJ2-7; D ambiguous. CDR1 and CDR2 from the germline V gene are DFQATT and SNEGSKA (reference sequence). The length of the CDR3 is 15 residues. V was trimmed by 1 base and J by 0 bases, leaving 13 bases between them. CDR3 residues: CSARGRSILSYEQYF. The CDR3 DNA follows: TGCAGTGCTAGAGGTAGGAGCATTCTCTCCTACGAGCAGTACTTC.

This clonotype is judged medium-sized (0.01 to 0.1%). The rearrangement links TRBV21-1 to TRBJ2-5; the table assigns TRBD1, which was not confirmed against the DNA. TRBV21-1 is a known pseudogene. The CDR3 has 15 residues. CDR3 sequence reads: CASSKTKQGMETQYF. CDR3 nucleotide sequence: TGTGCCAGCAGCAAAACGAAACAGGGGATGGAGACCCAGTACTTC.

This clonotype is medium-sized (0.01 to 0.1%) by share. The V call is TRBV5-1, the J call TRBJ2-1; TRBD1 might be the D (6 bases). CDR3 length: 14 amino acids. The germline V and J ends were trimmed by 4 bases and 6 bases, with 14 bases remaining between them. Per germline, CDR1 SGHRS and CDR2 YFSETQ. DNA of the CDR3: TGCGCCAGCAGCCCGGGACAAGGGGTCAATGAGCAGTTCTTC. Translation: CASSPGQGVNEQFF.